Below, one T cell receptor beta chain is given with its context. Sequencing used immunoSEQ multiplex PCR; TCRdb keeps in-frame clones, though not all of them. The sample contains more than 70,000 clones, approximately 90% of which appear only once. This sample is part of a study of T cell changes during pregnancy in multiple sclerosis. Germline-derived CDR1 and CDR2 are MNHNS and SASEGT. The CDR3 consists of 14 residues. Trimming removed 2 bases from V and 7 bases from J, with 15 bases in between. The chain uses TRBV6-1 and TRBJ2-7; D might be TRBD2 (5 bases). Material: peripheral blood, obtained before pregnancy. This clonotype originated in a female donor with multiple sclerosis, enrolled in a pregnancy study. CDR3 region: CASSERRTLAEQYF. CDR3 sequence (DNA): TGTGCCAGCAGTGAACGCCGGACTCTAGCTGAGCAGTACTTC.